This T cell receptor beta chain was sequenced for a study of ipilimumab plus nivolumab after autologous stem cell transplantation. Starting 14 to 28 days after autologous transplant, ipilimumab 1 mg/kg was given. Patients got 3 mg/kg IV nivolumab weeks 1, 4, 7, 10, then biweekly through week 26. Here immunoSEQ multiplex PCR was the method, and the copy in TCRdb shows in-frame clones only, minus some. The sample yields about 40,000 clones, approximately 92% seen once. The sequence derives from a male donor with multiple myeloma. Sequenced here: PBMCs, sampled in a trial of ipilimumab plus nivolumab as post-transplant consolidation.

CDR3 loop: CASSQIDRGPEQYF. The CDR3, as DNA: TGTGCCAGCAGCCAAATTGACAGGGGGCCCGAGCAGTACTTC. The V call is TRBV27, the J call TRBJ2-7, with 10 nucleotides matching TRBD1. The germline V gene encodes CDR1 MNHEY and CDR2 SMNVEV (reference sequence). The trim removed 6 bases at V and 6 bases at J, leaving 8 bases unmatched. This CDR3 has 14 residues.